This T cell receptor beta chain was identified during a study of a mutant IDH1 vaccine in newly diagnosed glioma. Of note for this clone: The antigen is not known.

V lost 5 bases, J lost 5 bases, and 16 bases lay in between. This CDR3 spans 15 amino acids. The germline V gene has CDR1 SEHNR and CDR2 FQNEAQ (reference sequence). The time point: week 35, safety follow-up. Doses of 300 ug of mutant IDH1 20-mer peptide were given with topical imiquimod. Profiling relied on immunoSEQ multiplex PCR, and the TCRdb table lists in-frame clones only, not all of them. The data contain roughly 69,000 clones, approximately 86% of them singletons. The sample consisted of PBMCs, taken from a glioma patient whose treatment included an IDH1 peptide vaccine. The chain uses TRBV7-9 and TRBJ2-1; D not resolved. This TCR was recovered from a man aged 25 to 40 with glioma. The CDR3 region is CASSPRRILNNEQFF. The CDR3 DNA sequence: TGTGCCAGCAGCCCCCGTCGTATTTTGAACAATGAGCAGTTCTTC.